The source of this T cell receptor (beta chain) is a study of neurological immune-mediated disorders. Findings of the study overall: Whereas HTLV-1-associated myelopathy showed the most TCR clonal expansion, multiple sclerosis showed the least, with levels below those of healthy controls.

Within the sample, this clonotype is medium-sized (0.01 to 0.1%). The target antigen is unknown. Synthesis of cDNA was accomplished via 5'RACE employing 10-nucleotide random UMIs. TCRdb re-called the 5' RACE reads through MiXCR, storing one row per CDR3 protein. The sample lists roughly 53,000 distinct CDR3 sequences, 7% to 10% occurring once. Described time point: longitudinal time-point 3. The sample comprised PBMCs. The clonotype comes from a woman aged 40 to 50 in good health.

CDR3 sequence: CSARGRGDTEAFF. The DNA of the CDR3 is TGCAGTGCTAGAGGGCGGGGGGACACTGAAGCTTTCTTT. This chain links TRBV20-1 with TRBJ1-1, with D perhaps TRBD1 (5 bases). The V gene's germline CDR1 is DFQATT and CDR2 SNEGSKA (reference sequence). V lost 1 base and J 3 bases, leaving 9 bases between the germline ends. This CDR3 has 13 residues.